Following are 23 T cell receptor beta chains from one sample sequenced in a study of shared clonotypes between healthy human individuals. Assay used: immunoSEQ multiplex PCR; TCRdb lists only in-frame clones, some missing. The sample holds around 720,000 clones, around 73% seen once. What was sequenced was memory CD4+ T cells sorted from blood. Subset reported: CD45RA-negative fraction. All receptors come from a woman between 25 and 40 years old in good health.

The V gene is TRBV19, the J gene TRBJ2-5; D is undetermined. V lost 6 bases and J lost 5, with 10 bases in between. The germline V gene encodes CDR1 LNHDA and CDR2 SQIVND (reference sequence). This CDR3 has 12 amino acids. CDR3 DNA: TGTGCCAGTAGGTCCGTGGGGGAGACCCAGTACTTC. This translates into CASRSVGETQYF.

The J gene is TRBJ2-3, the V gene TRBV5-1, with 7 bases aligning to TRBD2. The J segment lost 3 bases and the V segment lost 6 bases, leaving 10 bases of the junction unmatched. This CDR3 region has 15 residues. Germline lookup yields CDR1 SGHRS and CDR2 YFSETQ. The CDR3: CASTLGGSKTDTQYF. CDR3 DNA: TGCGCCAGCACTCTTGGCGGGAGTAAGACAGATACGCAGTATTTT.

Concerning this clone itself: Other DNA variants within this sample encode the same CDR3. The J gene is TRBJ2-7, the V gene TRBV11-2; D unresolved. Germline values: CDR1 SGHAT, CDR2 FQNNGV. The V end was cut by 3 bases, the J end by 7 bases, with 10 bases between. The CDR3 runs to 12 residues. CDR3 amino acids: CASSLELREQYF. In DNA, the CDR3 is TGTGCCAGCAGCTTGGAGTTGAGGGAGCAGTACTTC.

The chain recombines TRBV11-3 with TRBJ2-5; D is ambiguous. With 5 bases removed from V and 4 bases from J, the gap between germline ends came to 11 bases. The CDR3 runs to 13 residues. CDR1 is SGHNT and CDR2 is YENEEA in the germline V gene. The CDR3 coding sequence is TGTGCCAGCAGCCAAGGTGTAGGAGAGACCCAGTACTTC. This gives the protein CASSQGVGETQYF. Supplemented by reference TRBV11-3 and TRBJ2-5, the full variable domain reads EAGVVQSPRYKIIEKKQPVAFWCNPISGHNTLYWYLQNLGQGPELLIRYENEEAVDDSQLPKDRFSAERLKGVDSTLKIQPAELGDSAVYLCASSQGVGETQYFGPGTRLLVL.

The J gene is TRBJ1-1, the V gene TRBV5-6; a possible D gene is TRBD1 (5 bases). CDR3 length equals 14 residues. The V and J ends lost 1 base and 1 base respectively, with 8 bases between them. Germline loops: CDR1 SGHDT, CDR2 YYEEEE. The chain's CDR3 is CASSLKRGNTEAFF. CDR3 DNA: TGTGCCAGCAGCTTGAAAAGGGGGAACACTGAAGCTTTCTTT.

As to this clone: This may come from a read error, since a much larger clone is one base off. This CDR3 is also generated by other DNA sequences in the sample. The CDR3 bases are TGCGCCAGCAGCTTGGGTGACAGGGATAATGAAAAACTGTTTTTT. Amino acids: CASSLGDRDNEKLFF. The chain combines TRBV5-1 with TRBJ1-4; TRBD1 matches at 7 bases. The V gene's germline CDR1 is SGHRS and CDR2 YFSETQ. V was clipped by 0 bases and J by 4 bases; unmatched bases: 3. The CDR3 extends over 15 amino acids.

The gene calls are TRBV5-6 and TRBJ2-7; the D is unclear. The germline gives CDR1 SGHDT, CDR2 YYEEEE. Trimming removed 4 bases from V and 0 bases from J, with 17 bases in between. CDR3 length equals 16 residues. CDR3 nucleotide sequence: TGTGCCAGCAGCCTGACCGGGCTCTCCGTCTCCTACGAGCAGTACTTC. Amino acid sequence: CASSLTGLSVSYEQYF.

With respect to this clone: In the same sample, other DNA sequences code for this CDR3. V usage is TRBV5-1 and J usage is TRBJ2-1; 9 bases are shared with TRBD2. The CDR3 is made up of 15 amino acids. The V segment lost 4 bases and the J segment 4 bases; nucleotides outside the gene matches: 6. Germline values: CDR1 SGHRS, CDR2 YFSETQ. The CDR3 reads CASSPSSGSYNEQFF. The CDR3 nucleotides read TGCGCCAGCAGCCCCAGTAGCGGGAGTTACAATGAGCAGTTCTTC.

The chain carries TRBV11-2 and TRBJ2-1, with D possibly TRBD1 on 5 matching bases. Germline assignment: CDR1 SGHAT and CDR2 FQNNGV. This CDR3 has 12 residues. Deletions cut 5 bases from V and 8 bases from J, with 10 bases between. The CDR3: CASSPGYHEQFF. CDR3 bases: TGTGCCAGCAGCCCAGGGTACCATGAGCAGTTCTTC. The full variable domain, its missing parts supplied by reference TRBV11-2 and TRBJ2-1, is EAGVAQSPRYKIIEKRQSVAFWCNPISGHATLYWYQQILGQGPKLLIQFQNNGVVDDSQLPKDRFSAERLKGVDSTLKIQPAKLEDSAVYLCASSPGYHEQFFGPGTRLTVL.

The rearrangement links TRBV19 to TRBJ1-2; no definite D call. The CDR3 is 14 residues long. The V gene's germline CDR1 is LNHDA and CDR2 SQIVND (reference sequence). Trimming stripped 3 bases from V and 7 bases from J, with 15 bases between. Here the CDR3 DNA reads TGTGCCAGTAGTATTAGCGTAGGATCTGGTGGCTACACCTTC. Residues: CASSISVGSGGYTF.

The V call is TRBV13, the J call TRBJ2-3, with 8 bases that match TRBD2. The junction had 4 bases not matched to a gene; V was cut back by 3 bases and J by 2 bases. CDR1 and CDR2 (germline): PRHDT, FYEKMQ (reference sequence). The CDR3 loop spans 15 amino acids. CDR3 DNA: TGTGCCAGCAGCTTGGTAGCGGGGTTCACAGATACGCAGTATTTT. Translated, it gives CASSLVAGFTDTQYF.

The rearrangement links TRBV19 to TRBJ2-3; TRBD2 aligns across 12 bases. Germline trimming cut 4 bases from V and 4 bases from J; bases unmatched to any gene: 6. Germline V gives CDR1 LNHDA, CDR2 SQIVND (reference sequence). The CDR3 runs to 16 residues. CDR3 nucleotide sequence: TGTGCCAGTAGTAGACAGACTAGCGGGAGTGCAGATACGCAGTATTTT. This sequence encodes CASSRQTSGSADTQYF.

This chain links TRBV9 with TRBJ2-1; 8 bases agree with TRBD2. Unmatched junction bases numbered 6, after V lost 1 base and J lost 0 bases. There are 17 residues in the CDR3. Germline V CDR1 and CDR2: SGDLS, YYNGEE. The CDR3 DNA sequence: TGTGCCAGCAGCGTAACGGGAGGGCCGAGCTCCTACAATGAGCAGTTCTTC. Amino acids: CASSVTGGPSSYNEQFF.

Details on this clone: Other DNA variants within this sample encode the same CDR3. This chain connects TRBV7-8 to TRBJ2-3, with 9 bases fitting TRBD2. The CDR3 runs to 16 residues. With 1 base clipped from V and 3 bases from J, the junction kept 5 bases outside the gene matches. Germline V CDR1 and CDR2: SGHVS, FQNEAQ. The CDR3 DNA sequence: TGTGCCAGCAGCTTAGTAGCGGGAGTGGGGACAGATACGCAGTATTTT. Encoded protein: CASSLVAGVGTDTQYF.

The gene calls are TRBV10-3 and TRBJ2-3, with 8 bases matching TRBD1. Germline values: CDR1 ENHRY, CDR2 SYGVKD. CDR3 length: 16 residues. V trimming: 6 bases; J trimming: 0 bases; junction bases outside the gene matches: 8. The DNA of the CDR3 is TGTGCCATCAGCAAAACAGGGGGGAGTAGCACAGATACGCAGTATTTT. This sequence encodes CAISKTGGSSTDTQYF.

This clone was found a few times. The chain has TRBV27 and TRBJ2-7; D call uncertain. CDR1 is MNHEY and CDR2 is SMNVEV in the germline V gene (reference sequence). Trimming pared 5 bases from V and 4 bases from J, leaving 15 bases between. This CDR3 region has 14 residues. The CDR3 loop reads CASSALSLGYEQYF. CDR3 DNA sequence: TGTGCCAGCAGTGCGTTATCTTTGGGTTACGAGCAGTACTTC.

A word on this clone: Sequence at one end of the junction differs from germline and may be a read error. The chain employs TRBV5-1 and TRBJ1-4; D is ambiguous. There are 12 residues in the CDR3. From germline, CDR1 is SGHRS and CDR2 YFSETQ. The CDR3 reads CASSSQDEKLFF. The CDR3 region has the DNA TGTGCCAGCAGCTCTCAGGATGAAAAACTGTTTTTT.

The chain uses TRBV27 and TRBJ1-2; D remains ambiguous. This CDR3 is built from 14 residues. From germline, CDR1 is MNHEY and CDR2 SMNVEV (reference sequence). V was clipped by 3 bases and J by 3 bases, with 11 bases between them. CDR3 sequence (DNA): TGTGCCAGCAGTTTTTCTTTTTCGGACTATGGCTACACCTTC. Amino acid sequence: CASSFSFSDYGYTF.

A remark on this clone: This clone may be a read error of a much larger clone one base away. This sample includes further DNA sequences coding for the same CDR3. This chain uses TRBV7-8 with TRBJ2-7; D is tentatively TRBD1 or TRBD2 (5 bases each). Germline V gene data show CDR1 as SGHVS and CDR2 as FQNEAQ. This CDR3 has 14 residues. The germline V and J ends were trimmed by 5 bases and 2 bases, with 13 bases remaining between them. CDR3 loop: CASSQSGTTYEQYF. The CDR3 bases are TGTGCCAGCAGCCAAAGTGGGACGACCTACGAGCAGTACTTC.

The V gene is TRBV28, the J gene TRBJ1-1; D possibly corresponds to TRBD1 (5 bases). The CDR3 length is 16 residues. V dropped 5 bases and J dropped 5 bases, with 21 bases sitting between them. Germline V lookup: CDR1 MDHEN, CDR2 SYDVKM. The CDR3 spells CASSPPGEGILTEAFF. CDR3 in DNA: TGTGCCAGCAGTCCACCGGGGGAGGGGATTTTGACTGAAGCTTTCTTT.

As regards this clone: A far larger clone is one base from this, pointing to a likely read error. The gene calls are TRBV6-5 and TRBJ1-1; D may be TRBD1 (5 bases). V lost 4 bases and J lost 1, with 10 bases in between. The CDR3 has 14 amino acids. CDR1 is MNHEY and CDR2 is SVGAGI in the germline V gene. CDR3 residues: CASSSLGGNTEAFF. The CDR3, as DNA: TGTGCCAGCAGTTCCCTCGGGGGGAACACTGAAGCTTTCTTT.

The chain recombines TRBV7-2 with TRBJ2-7, with D perhaps TRBD1 (6 bases). Trimming removed 5 bases at V and 6 bases at J, with 20 bases between. CDR3 length equals 15 residues. Germline CDR1 is SGHTA and CDR2 is FQGNSA. The CDR3 DNA reads TGTGCCAGCAGCCCTAACGCACTGACAGGTGGCGAGCAGTACTTC. This sequence encodes CASSPNALTGGEQYF.

This clone was detected a few times. V is TRBV7-8 and J is TRBJ2-7, with 10 bases aligning to TRBD2. This CDR3 comprises 16 residues. CDR1 is SGHVS and CDR2 is FQNEAQ in the germline V gene. Trimming at V came to 5 bases and at J to 2 bases, leaving 9 bases not matched to a gene. The CDR3 DNA follows: TGTGCCAGCAGCGCCCTACTAGCGGGGCCCACCTACGAGCAGTACTTC. Amino acid sequence: CASSALLAGPTYEQYF.